This entry lists 17 T cell receptor beta chains sequenced from one sample in a study of blood T cell repertoires in COVID-19. This table comes from immunoSEQ multiplex PCR, and its TCRdb copy is limited to in-frame clones, with some not included. The sample holds under 200,000 clones, around 80% seen once. Source material: PBMCs or T cells enriched from blood (not recorded which). The receptors here all came from an older woman who had recovered from COVID-19.

In its sample, this clone was seen once. V gene TRBV6-5 combines with J gene TRBJ1-6; tentative D call: TRBD1 (6 bases). V shed 6 bases and J shed 12 bases, with 21 bases lying between them. Germline V lookup: CDR1 MNHEY, CDR2 SVGAGI. The length of the CDR3 is 15 residues. The CDR3 protein is CASSPIRDLRGPLHF. Here the CDR3 DNA reads TGTGCCAGCAGCCCGATCCGGGACCTCAGGGGACCCCTCCACTTT.

This clone was picked up a small number of times. V is TRBV3-1 (or the pseudogene TRBV3-2) and J is TRBJ1-2; D remains ambiguous. The germline V gene has CDR1 LGHDT and CDR2 YNNKEL (reference sequence). V lost 2 bases to trimming and J lost 4 bases, with 11 bases between them. There are 14 residues in the CDR3. The CDR3: CASSQPTEGYGYTF. The CDR3 DNA reads as TGTGCCAGCAGCCAACCCACCGAGGGCTATGGCTACACCTTC.

This chain connects TRBV5-6 to TRBJ2-5; 15 bases line up with TRBD2. Germline trimming cut 4 bases from V and 2 bases from J; bases unmatched to any gene: 3. The germline V gene encodes CDR1 SGHDT and CDR2 YYEEEE. The CDR3 spans 16 residues. The CDR3: CASSQGLAGGQETQYF. CDR3 bases: TGTGCCAGCAGCCAGGGACTAGCGGGGGGTCAAGAGACCCAGTACTTC.

The chain employs TRBV3-1 (or the pseudogene TRBV3-2) and TRBJ2-7, with 9 positions matching TRBD2. Trimming removed 3 bases from V and 5 bases from J; junction bases left unmatched: 8. Germline loops: CDR1 LGHDT, CDR2 YNNKEL (reference sequence). The CDR3 has 15 amino acids. The CDR3 coding sequence is TGTGCCAGCAGCCAGCCCGGGACTAGCAGCCACGAGCAGTACTTC. Amino acids: CASSQPGTSSHEQYF.

The genes are TRBV12-5 and TRBJ1-3; 9 bases align to TRBD1. CDR1 and CDR2 (germline): LGHNT, FRNRAP. The CDR3 loop spans 16 amino acids. V trimming: 4 bases; J trimming: 2 bases; junction bases outside the gene matches: 6. CDR3 residues: CASGSRTGVAGNTIYF. The DNA for the CDR3 is TGTGCTAGTGGTTCCCGGACAGGGGTGGCTGGAAACACCATATATTTT.

The chain combines TRBV11-1 with TRBJ2-5; a possible D gene is TRBD2 (5 bases). Trimming removed 4 bases at V and 5 bases at J, with 8 bases between. Germline loops: CDR1 SGHAT, CDR2 FQDESV (reference sequence). The CDR3 is 12 amino acids. The DNA for the CDR3 is TGTGCCAGCAGCTCCCCGGGGGAGACCCAGTACTTC. Translation gives CASSSPGETQYF.

The genes are TRBV9 and TRBJ2-3; 13 bases are a match to TRBD2. The CDR3 runs to 17 residues. CDR1 SGDLS and CDR2 YYNGEE come from the germline V gene. With V trimmed by 0 bases and J by 4 bases, 5 bases remained unmatched. The CDR3 coding sequence is TGTGCCAGCAGCGTAGGGACTAGCGGGGGAGTCGCAGATACGCAGTATTTT. Translation gives CASSVGTSGGVADTQYF.

The chain is built from TRBV12-3 or TRBV12-4 and TRBJ2-3; D uncertain. Trimming removed 2 bases at V and 6 bases at J, with 6 bases between. The CDR3 covers 12 residues. DNA of the CDR3: TGTGCCAGCAGTTTACTCCCCGATACGCAGTATTTT. Translation gives CASSLLPDTQYF.

The rearrangement uses TRBV19 and TRBJ2-7, with 9 nucleotides matching TRBD1. The ends lost 6 bases at V and 4 bases at J; junction bases unmatched: 10. Germline loops: CDR1 LNHDA, CDR2 SQIVND (reference sequence). This CDR3 contains 15 residues. CDR3 bases: TGTGCCAGTAGATGGGCGGACAGGGGTTCATACGAGCAGTACTTC. This encodes CASRWADRGSYEQYF.

The chain is built from TRBV5-1 and TRBJ2-3; TRBD1 agrees at 8 bases. The CDR3 is 15 residues long. Germline V CDR1 and CDR2: SGHRS, YFSETQ. Trimming removed 3 bases from V and 1 base from J; junction bases left unmatched: 4. CDR3 sequence: CASSYMTGGTDTQYF. The CDR3 region has the DNA TGCGCCAGCAGCTACATGACAGGGGGCACAGATACGCAGTATTTT.

The chain employs TRBV5-1 and TRBJ2-5; a possible D gene is TRBD1 (6 bases). This CDR3 is 16 amino acids long. The germline V gene encodes CDR1 SGHRS and CDR2 YFSETQ. V dropped 5 bases and J dropped 0 bases, with 17 bases sitting between them. CDR3 loop: CASSVGDTSYQETQYF. CDR3 nucleotide sequence: TGCGCCAGCAGTGTAGGGGACACCTCGTACCAAGAGACCCAGTACTTC.

This clone was detected a few times. This chain joins TRBV5-1 and TRBJ1-3; weak D call: TRBD1 (5 bases). Germline V lookup: CDR1 SGHRS, CDR2 YFSETQ. V gave up 1 base and J gave up 4 bases, with 12 bases separating them. The CDR3 has 15 residues. CDR3 residues: CASSLTAGYGNTIYF. CDR3 in DNA: TGCGCCAGCAGCTTGACCGCAGGGTACGGAAACACCATATATTTT.

The chain has TRBV3-1 (or the pseudogene TRBV3-2) and TRBJ1-2; possibly TRBD1 for D (5 bases). Trimming cost V 6 bases and J 4 bases, with 18 bases left between them. The CDR3 spans 15 residues. The germline CDR1 and CDR2 sequences are LGHDT and YNNKEL (reference sequence). This CDR3 reads CASSPRTPALYGYTF. The CDR3 nucleotides read TGTGCCAGCAGTCCTAGGACACCGGCCCTCTATGGCTACACCTTC.

V and J are TRBV21-1 and TRBJ2-7; no check of the table's D call, TRBD1, against the DNA was made. TRBV21-1 is shown as a pseudogene. The CDR3 runs 15 residues. The CDR3, as DNA: TGTGCCAGCAGCAAAAGGCGGCAGGGGGCGTACGAGCAGTACTTC. Its protein product is CASSKRRQGAYEQYF.

The V and J genes are TRBV30 and TRBJ1-1; D not certain. CDR1 is GTSNPN, CDR2 SVGIG, per germline (reference sequence). This CDR3 has 13 residues. Trimming stripped 5 bases from V and 1 base from J, with 11 bases between. The CDR3, as DNA: TGTGCCTGGTCCACCTCAGGGAACACTGAAGCTTTCTTT. Its protein product is CAWSTSGNTEAFF.

The V gene is TRBV6-5, the J gene TRBJ1-5, with D perhaps TRBD1 (5 bases). Germline-derived CDR1 and CDR2 are MNHEY and SVGAGI. The CDR3 is 13 amino acids. Here the CDR3 reads CASWTDQGQPQHF. CDR3 nucleotides: TGTGCGTCTTGGACGGACCAGGGACAGCCCCAGCATTTT.

The CDR3: CASSEGPGGNYGYTF. DNA for the CDR3: TGTGCCAGCAGTGAAGGGCCGGGGGGTAACTATGGCTACACCTTC. The V gene is TRBV6-1, the J gene TRBJ1-2, with D perhaps matching TRBD1 (5 bases). V lost 1 base, J lost 1 base, and 10 bases lay in between. Germline values: CDR1 MNHNS, CDR2 SASEGT. This CDR3 is 15 amino acids long.